These 24 T cell receptor beta chains came from one sample sequenced in a study of blood T cell repertoires in COVID-19. Assay: immunoSEQ multiplex PCR; the TCRdb copy retains only in-frame clones and omits some. The sample holds 200,000 to 300,000 clones, 84% seen once. The sample taken for sequencing was peripheral blood. All receptors derive from a human donor in a cohort sampled during active COVID-19.

The rearrangement joins TRBV4-2 to TRBJ2-5, with TRBD2 identical over 15 bases. Germline CDR1 LGHNA, CDR2 YNFKEQ. J lost 3 bases, V lost 5 bases, and 4 bases had no gene match. CDR3 length: 16 amino acids. The CDR3 DNA reads as TGTGCCAGCAGCTCCCGGACTAGCGGGGGGGAAGAGACCCAGTACTTC. Encoded protein: CASSSRTSGGEETQYF.

The CDR3 nucleotides read TGTGCCAGCAGCACCACGACAGGGGGAAGTACCATATATTTT. This translates into CASSTTTGGSTIYF. The rearrangement uses TRBV7-2 and TRBJ1-3, with TRBD1 identical over 9 bases. The V gene end was trimmed by 5 bases and the J gene end by 10 bases; junction bases not matched to a gene: 9. Germline V CDR1 and CDR2: SGHTA, FQGNSA. The CDR3 has 14 amino acids.

This sequence joins TRBV15 and TRBJ2-6; TRBD1 agrees at 7 bases. The CDR3 extends over 15 amino acids. Germline CDR1 and CDR2: LNHNV and YYDKDF (reference sequence). With V trimmed by 7 bases and J by 2 bases, 5 bases remained unmatched. The CDR3: CATNRQGAGANVLTF. The CDR3 region has the DNA TGTGCCACCAATCGACAGGGCGCTGGGGCCAACGTCCTGACTTTC.

V usage is TRBV3-1 (or the pseudogene TRBV3-2) and J usage is TRBJ2-5; tentative D call: TRBD2 (6 bases). Trimming pared 0 bases from V and 6 bases from J, leaving 11 bases between. Germline CDR1 and CDR2: LGHDT and YNNKEL (reference sequence). The CDR3 loop spans 14 amino acids. The CDR3: CASSQETTRQTQYF. In nucleotides, the CDR3 is TGTGCCAGCAGCCAAGAGACGACTAGGCAGACCCAGTACTTC.

This clone was detected only a few times. The chain recombines TRBV5-1 with TRBJ1-3; weak D call: TRBD1 (5 bases). The CDR3 totals 17 residues. V lost 2 bases to trimming and J lost 1 base, with 16 bases between them. CDR1 and CDR2 (germline): SGHRS, YFSETQ. In DNA form, the CDR3 reads TGCGCCAGCAGCTTAGGGGCAGGGCTCCGGTCTGGAAACACCATATATTTT. Translation gives CASSLGAGLRSGNTIYF. The variable domain in full, with the rest retrieved from reference TRBV5-1 and TRBJ1-3, is KAGVTQTPRYLIKTRGQQVTLSCSPISGHRSVSWYQQTPGQGLQFLFEYFSETQRNKGNFPGRFSGRQFSNSRSEMNVSTLELGDSALYLCASSLGAGLRSGNTIYFGEGSWLTVV.

The chain uses TRBV9 and TRBJ2-7; 7 bases fit TRBD1. The V segment lost 0 bases and the J segment 2 bases; nucleotides outside the gene matches: 8. Germline-derived CDR1 and CDR2 are SGDLS and YYNGEE. CDR3 length: 16 amino acids. The CDR3: CASSVASGGPTYEQYF. The CDR3 bases are TGTGCCAGCAGCGTAGCTTCAGGGGGACCGACCTACGAGCAGTACTTC.

V and J are TRBV19 and TRBJ1-5, with D uncertain. This CDR3 is 12 amino acids long. The germline CDR1 and CDR2 sequences are LNHDA and SQIVND (reference sequence). V lost 4 bases, J lost 6 bases, and 7 bases lay in between. CDR3 protein: CASSTPGQPQHF. Here the CDR3 DNA reads TGTGCCAGTAGTACCCCAGGTCAGCCCCAGCATTTT.

V gene TRBV19 combines with J gene TRBJ2-7; the match to TRBD1 covers 7 bases. V was pared by 5 bases and J by 0 bases, with 4 bases of the junction left unmatched. Germline assignment: CDR1 LNHDA and CDR2 SQIVND (reference sequence). The CDR3 covers 14 residues. CDR3 residues: CASSLTGSSYEQYF. The CDR3, as DNA: TGTGCCAGTAGTCTGACAGGGAGCTCCTACGAGCAGTACTTC.

The chain combines TRBV27 with TRBJ2-4, with TRBD2 identical over 13 bases. This CDR3 contains 18 residues. Germline CDR1 is MNHEY and CDR2 is SMNVEV (reference sequence). V was pared by 10 bases and J by 1 base, with 13 bases of the junction left unmatched. The chain's CDR3 is CATKKLAGGLKAKNIQYF. DNA for the CDR3: TGTGCCACCAAGAAACTAGCGGGGGGGTTAAAGGCCAAAAACATTCAGTACTTC.

V and J are TRBV6-1 and TRBJ2-3; D call uncertain. The V end was cut by 3 bases, the J end by 5 bases, with 15 bases between. Germline CDR1 MNHNS, CDR2 SASEGT. The CDR3 covers 15 residues. CDR3 in DNA: TGTGCCAGCAGTGACGTTTTACATCCCCTAGATACGCAGTATTTT. Protein sequence: CASSDVLHPLDTQYF.

The chain recombines TRBV5-1 with TRBJ2-1; 12 bases are shared with TRBD2. The junction had 9 bases not matched to a gene; V was cut back by 4 bases and J by 7 bases. The length of the CDR3 is 16 residues. Germline CDR1 reads SGHRS; CDR2 reads YFSETQ. The CDR3 bases are TGCGCCAGCAGCCCTATCGTGACTAGCGGGAGTAATGAGCAGTTCTTC. Translation: CASSPIVTSGSNEQFF.

The chain is built from TRBV18 and TRBJ1-1; D remains ambiguous. The CDR3 is 14 residues long. The germline CDR1 and CDR2 sequences are KGHSH and LQKENI. The ends were cut back, 4 bases at V and 1 base at J, with 10 bases in the middle. The CDR3 DNA sequence: TGTGCCAGCTCACTCGGTCGAGGGAACACTGAAGCTTTCTTT. Amino acid sequence: CASSLGRGNTEAFF.

This chain joins TRBV6-6 and TRBJ1-2; tentative D call: TRBD1 (6 bases). CDR1 MNHNY and CDR2 SVGAGI come from the germline V gene (reference sequence). The CDR3 is 14 amino acids. V was clipped by 7 bases and J by 3 bases, with 15 bases between them. CDR3 in amino acids: CASKGGGRDYGYTF. The CDR3 bases are TGTGCCAGCAAGGGGGGAGGGCGGGACTATGGCTACACCTTC.

About this clone: Other DNA sequences of this sample code for an identical CDR3. This chain links TRBV10-1 with TRBJ2-7, with TRBD2 matching over 8 bases. Germline CDR1 WNHNN, CDR2 SYGVQD (reference sequence). J lost 4 bases, V lost 3 bases, and 5 bases had no gene match. The CDR3 spans 14 residues. The CDR3 nucleotides are TGCGCCAGCAGTGAAAGCGGGAGTTCTTACGAGCAGTACTTC. Amino acid sequence: CASSESGSSYEQYF.

The chain employs TRBV6-6 and TRBJ2-7; TRBD2 aligns across 9 bases. V shed 7 bases, J shed 3 bases, and the junction held 7 bases outside the gene matches. The CDR3 contains 14 residues. From germline, CDR1 is MNHNY and CDR2 SVGAGI (reference sequence). CDR3 sequence reads: CASTRAGGGYEQYF. In nucleotides, the CDR3 is TGTGCCAGCACCCGGGCGGGGGGGGGCTACGAGCAGTACTTC.

V usage is TRBV25-1 and J usage is TRBJ2-1; TRBD2 matches 16 bases. The J segment lost 8 bases and the V segment lost 6 bases, leaving 13 bases of the junction unmatched. This CDR3 region has 18 residues. Germline CDR1 and CDR2: MGHDK and SYGVNS. Here the CDR3 DNA reads TGTGCCAGCAGAGCCCCGGGACTAGCGGGAGGGCCCGCCGATGAGCAGTTCTTC. It codes for CASRAPGLAGGPADEQFF.

This clone was recorded a few times. V gene TRBV7-2 combines with J gene TRBJ2-2; 11 bases fit TRBD2. This CDR3 is 17 amino acids long. V dropped 0 bases and J dropped 6; count of bases not matched to a gene: 6. CDR1 and CDR2 from the germline V gene are SGHTA and FQGNSA. CDR3: CASSLAASGGFSGELFF. CDR3 in DNA: TGTGCCAGCAGCTTAGCGGCTAGCGGGGGGTTCTCCGGGGAGCTGTTTTTT.

This clone has a single count. V and J are TRBV4-1 and TRBJ2-7; tentative D call: TRBD2 (5 bases). Germline V gene sequence: CDR1 MGHRA, CDR2 YSYEKL. The CDR3 length is 15 residues. Trimming stripped 4 bases from V and 0 bases from J, with 13 bases between. CDR3 bases: TGCGCCAGCAGCCTTGACGGCCGGGACTCCTACGAGCAGTACTTC. It codes for CASSLDGRDSYEQYF.

The chain is built from TRBV13 and TRBJ2-2, with a possible D match to TRBD2 (6 bases). Trimming stripped 5 bases from V and 0 bases from J, with 13 bases between. This CDR3 has 16 residues. Germline lookup yields CDR1 PRHDT and CDR2 FYEKMQ (reference sequence). The CDR3 region has the DNA TGTGCCAGCAGCCCGGAGGGCAGAGCGAACACCGGGGAGCTGTTTTTT. Amino acid sequence: CASSPEGRANTGELFF.

The V gene is TRBV19, the J gene TRBJ1-5; TRBD1 agrees at 10 bases. Germline assignment: CDR1 LNHDA and CDR2 SQIVND (reference sequence). V gave up 9 bases and J gave up 5 bases; unmatched junction bases: 10. The CDR3 spans 15 residues. Here the CDR3 DNA reads TGTGCCAGCCGGTTTTTTGGACAGGGGGATCAGCCCCAGCATTTT. Its translation: CASRFFGQGDQPQHF.

This chain connects TRBV28 to TRBJ1-6; D is uncertain. The CDR3 length is 12 residues. Germline values: CDR1 MDHEN, CDR2 SYDVKM. V was pared by 6 bases and J by 6 bases, with 6 bases between. The CDR3 sequence is CASSPLNSPLHF. CDR3 sequence (DNA): TGTGCCAGCAGCCCCCTTAATTCACCCCTCCACTTT. Full variable domain (outside the CDR3, taken from reference TRBV28 and TRBJ1-6): DVKVTQSSRYLVKRTGEKVFLECVQDMDHENMFWYRQDPGLGLRLIYFSYDVKMKEKGDIPEGYSVSREKKERFSLILESASTNQTSMYLCASSPLNSPLHFGNGTRLTVT.

The J gene is TRBJ2-7, the V gene TRBV5-6; 10 nucleotides agree with TRBD1. The germline gives CDR1 SGHDT, CDR2 YYEEEE. This CDR3 is 16 amino acids long. V gave up 2 bases and J gave up 6 bases; unmatched junction bases: 11. CDR3 region: CASSFPPRDRGLEQYF. Written as DNA, the CDR3 is TGTGCCAGCAGCTTTCCCCCTCGGGACAGGGGTCTCGAGCAGTACTTC.

The V gene is TRBV5-1, the J gene TRBJ2-5; the match to TRBD2 covers 8 bases. Germline CDR1 reads SGHRS; CDR2 reads YFSETQ. The CDR3 contains 14 residues. V lost 4 bases to trimming and J lost 3 bases; unmatched junction nucleotides: 5. CDR3 residues: CASSNSGTKETQYF. Here the CDR3 DNA reads TGCGCCAGCAGCAATAGCGGGACGAAAGAGACCCAGTACTTC.

The rearrangement joins TRBV18 to TRBJ2-7; 8 nucleotides align to TRBD1. The V segment lost 3 bases and the J segment 4 bases; nucleotides outside the gene matches: 5. The CDR3 sequence is 14 residues long. The germline V gene encodes CDR1 KGHSH and CDR2 LQKENI. CDR3: CASSPGQGMYEQYF. CDR3 coding DNA: TGTGCCAGCTCACCTGGACAGGGAATGTACGAGCAGTACTTC.